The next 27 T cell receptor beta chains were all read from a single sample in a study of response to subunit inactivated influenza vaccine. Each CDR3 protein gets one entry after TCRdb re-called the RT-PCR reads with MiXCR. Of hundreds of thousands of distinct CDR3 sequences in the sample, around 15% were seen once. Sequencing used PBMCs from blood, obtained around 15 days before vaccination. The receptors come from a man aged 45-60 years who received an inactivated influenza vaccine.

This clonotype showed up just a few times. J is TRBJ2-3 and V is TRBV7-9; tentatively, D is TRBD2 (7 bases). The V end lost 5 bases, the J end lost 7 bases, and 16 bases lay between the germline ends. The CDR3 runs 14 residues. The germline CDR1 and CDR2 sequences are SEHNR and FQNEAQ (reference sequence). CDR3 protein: CASSNIRGANTQYF. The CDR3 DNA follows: TGTGCCAGCAGCAACATCCGGGGGGCAAATACGCAGTATTTT. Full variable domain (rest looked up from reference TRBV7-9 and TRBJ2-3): DTGVSQNPRHKITKRGQNVTFRCDPISEHNRLYWYRQTLGQGPEFLTYFQNEAQLEKSRLLSDRFSAERPKGSFSTLEIQRTEQGDSAMYLCASSNIRGANTQYFGPGTRLTVL.

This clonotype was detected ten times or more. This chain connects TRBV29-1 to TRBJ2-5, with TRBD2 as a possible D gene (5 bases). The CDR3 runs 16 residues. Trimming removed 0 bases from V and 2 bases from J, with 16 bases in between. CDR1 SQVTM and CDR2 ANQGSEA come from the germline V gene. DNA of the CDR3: TGCAGCGTTGAAGATCTAGCAGGTTACAGTCAAGAGACCCAGTACTTC. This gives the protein CSVEDLAGYSQETQYF.

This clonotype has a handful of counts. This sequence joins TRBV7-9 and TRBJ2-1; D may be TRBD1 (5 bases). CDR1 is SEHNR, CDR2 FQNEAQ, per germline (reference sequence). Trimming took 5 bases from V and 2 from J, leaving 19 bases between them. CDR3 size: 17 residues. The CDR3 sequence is CASSPNYRSQAYNEQFF. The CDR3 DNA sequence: TGTGCCAGCAGCCCTAATTACAGGTCTCAGGCCTACAATGAGCAGTTCTTC.

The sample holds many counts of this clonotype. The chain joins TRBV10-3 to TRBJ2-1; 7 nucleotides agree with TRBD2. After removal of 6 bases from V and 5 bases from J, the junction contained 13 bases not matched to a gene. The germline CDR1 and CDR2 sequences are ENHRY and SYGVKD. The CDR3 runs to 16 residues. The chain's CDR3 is CAISIEPTSSNNEQFF. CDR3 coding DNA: TGTGCCATCAGCATAGAACCGACTAGCAGTAACAATGAGCAGTTCTTC.

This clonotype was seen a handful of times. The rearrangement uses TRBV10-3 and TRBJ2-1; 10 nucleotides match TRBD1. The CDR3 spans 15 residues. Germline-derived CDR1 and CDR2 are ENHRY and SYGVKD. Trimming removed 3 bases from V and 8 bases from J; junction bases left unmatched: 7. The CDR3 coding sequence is TGTGCCATCAGTGAAAGACAGGGGGCTAGGGATGAGCAGTTCTTC. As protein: CAISERQGARDEQFF.

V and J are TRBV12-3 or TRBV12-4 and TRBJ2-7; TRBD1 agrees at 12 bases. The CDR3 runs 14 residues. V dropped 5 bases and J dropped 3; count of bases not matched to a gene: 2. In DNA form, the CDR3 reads TGTGCCAGCAGTGGGACAGGGGGCTACTACGAGCAGTACTTC. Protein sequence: CASSGTGGYYEQYF.

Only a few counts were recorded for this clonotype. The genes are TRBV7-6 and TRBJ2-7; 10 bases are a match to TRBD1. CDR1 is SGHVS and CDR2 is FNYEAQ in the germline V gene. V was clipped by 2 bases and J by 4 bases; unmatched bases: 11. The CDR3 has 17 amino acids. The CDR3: CASSLTPRDRGYYEQYF. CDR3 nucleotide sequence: TGTGCCAGCAGCTTAACCCCCCGGGACAGGGGTTATTACGAGCAGTACTTC.

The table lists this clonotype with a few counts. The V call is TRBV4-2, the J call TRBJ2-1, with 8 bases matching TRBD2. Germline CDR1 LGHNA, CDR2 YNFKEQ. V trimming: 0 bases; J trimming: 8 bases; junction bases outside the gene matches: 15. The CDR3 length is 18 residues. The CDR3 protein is CASSQEPSGSSFVDEQFF. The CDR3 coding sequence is TGTGCCAGCAGCCAAGAACCCAGCGGGAGTTCGTTTGTCGATGAGCAGTTCTTC.

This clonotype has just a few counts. The CDR3 DNA is TGTGCCACCAGTGATTTCACCGGACAGGGGACAGATACGCAGTATTTT. It yields the protein CATSDFTGQGTDTQYF. The chain uses TRBV24-1 and TRBJ2-3; 9 positions match TRBD1. Germline V gene lookup returns CDR1 KGHDR and CDR2 SFDVKD. Losses at the gene ends were 1 base for V and 3 bases for J; bases not matched to a gene: 4. This CDR3 has 16 amino acids.

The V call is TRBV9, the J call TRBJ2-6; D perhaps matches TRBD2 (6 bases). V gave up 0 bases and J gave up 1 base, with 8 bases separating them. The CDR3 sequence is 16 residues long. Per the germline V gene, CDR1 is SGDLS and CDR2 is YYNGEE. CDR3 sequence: CASSVARESGANVLTF. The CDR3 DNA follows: TGTGCCAGCAGCGTAGCCCGGGAGTCTGGGGCCAACGTCCTGACTTTC.

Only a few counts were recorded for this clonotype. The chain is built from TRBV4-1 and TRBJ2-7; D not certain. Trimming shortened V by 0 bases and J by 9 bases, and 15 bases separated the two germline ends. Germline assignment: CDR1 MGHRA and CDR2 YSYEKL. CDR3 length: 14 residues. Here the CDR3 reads CASSQDISAVGQYF. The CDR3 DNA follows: TGCGCCAGCAGCCAAGATATATCAGCCGTTGGGCAGTACTTC.

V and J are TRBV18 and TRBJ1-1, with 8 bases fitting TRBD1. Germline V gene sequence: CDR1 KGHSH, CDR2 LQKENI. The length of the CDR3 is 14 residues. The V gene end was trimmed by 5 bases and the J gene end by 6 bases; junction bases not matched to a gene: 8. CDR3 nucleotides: TGTGCCAGCTCAGAAGGACAGGGTCCCCCTGAAGCTTTCTTT. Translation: CASSEGQGPPEAFF.

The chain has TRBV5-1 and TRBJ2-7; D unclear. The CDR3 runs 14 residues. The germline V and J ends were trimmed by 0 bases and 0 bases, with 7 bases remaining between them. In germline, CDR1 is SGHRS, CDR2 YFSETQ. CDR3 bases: TGCGCCAGCAGCTTGGAGTACCTCTCCTACGAGCAGTACTTC. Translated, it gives CASSLEYLSYEQYF.

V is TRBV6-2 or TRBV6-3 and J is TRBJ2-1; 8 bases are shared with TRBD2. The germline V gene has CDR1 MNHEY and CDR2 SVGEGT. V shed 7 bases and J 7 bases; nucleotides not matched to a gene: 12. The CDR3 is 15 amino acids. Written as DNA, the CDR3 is TGTGCCAGCACGAAAGGGACTAGAACCTCGAATGAGCAGTTCTTC. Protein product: CASTKGTRTSNEQFF.

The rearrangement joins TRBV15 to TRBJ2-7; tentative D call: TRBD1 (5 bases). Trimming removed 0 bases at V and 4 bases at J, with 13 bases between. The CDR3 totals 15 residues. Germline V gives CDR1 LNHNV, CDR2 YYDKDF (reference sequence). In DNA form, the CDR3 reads TGTGCCACCAGCAGAGATTACGGGCAGGGATACGAGCAGTACTTC. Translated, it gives CATSRDYGQGYEQYF.

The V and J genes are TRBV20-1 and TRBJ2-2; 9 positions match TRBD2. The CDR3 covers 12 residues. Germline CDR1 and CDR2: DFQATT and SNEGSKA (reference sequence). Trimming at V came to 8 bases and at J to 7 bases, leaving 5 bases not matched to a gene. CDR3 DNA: TGCAGTATGAGCGGGAGGTTCGGGGAGCTGTTTTTT. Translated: CSMSGRFGELFF.

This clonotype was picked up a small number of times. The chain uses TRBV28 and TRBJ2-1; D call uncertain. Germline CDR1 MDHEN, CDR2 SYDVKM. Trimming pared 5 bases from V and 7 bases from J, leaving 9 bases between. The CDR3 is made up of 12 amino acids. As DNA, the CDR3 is TGTGCCAGCAGTCCAACACCTAATGAGCAGTTCTTC. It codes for CASSPTPNEQFF.

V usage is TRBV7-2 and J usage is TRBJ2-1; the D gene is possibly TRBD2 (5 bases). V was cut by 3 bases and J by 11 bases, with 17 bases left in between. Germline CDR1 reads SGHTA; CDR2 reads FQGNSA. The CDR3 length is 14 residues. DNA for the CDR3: TGTGCCAGCAGCTTTCTGGGGAGCGGACGAAAGCAGTTCTTC. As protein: CASSFLGSGRKQFF.

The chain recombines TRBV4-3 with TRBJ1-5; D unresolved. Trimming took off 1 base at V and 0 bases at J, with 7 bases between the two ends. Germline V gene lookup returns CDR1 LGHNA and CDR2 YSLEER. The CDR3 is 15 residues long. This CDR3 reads CASSQGRVSNQPQHF. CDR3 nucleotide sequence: TGCGCCAGCAGCCAAGGGAGGGTTAGCAATCAGCCCCAGCATTTT.

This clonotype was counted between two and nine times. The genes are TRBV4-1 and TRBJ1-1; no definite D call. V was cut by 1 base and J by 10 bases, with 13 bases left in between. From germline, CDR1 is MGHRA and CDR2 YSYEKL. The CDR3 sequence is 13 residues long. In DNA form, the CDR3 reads TGCGCCAGCAGCCAAGTTCCGCCTGGCGTAGCTTTCTTT. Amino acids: CASSQVPPGVAFF.

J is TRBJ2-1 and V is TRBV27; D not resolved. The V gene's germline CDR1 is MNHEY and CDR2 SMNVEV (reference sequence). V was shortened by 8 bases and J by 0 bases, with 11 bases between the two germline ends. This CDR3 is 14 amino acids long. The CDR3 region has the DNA TGTGCCAGCGGACGGGTAAGCTCCTACAATGAGCAGTTCTTC. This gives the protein CASGRVSSYNEQFF.

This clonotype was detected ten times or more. CDR3 loop: CASSPSGSQYVSGANVLTF. DNA for the CDR3: TGTGCCAGCAGCCCTTCCGGAAGTCAGTACGTCTCTGGGGCCAACGTCCTGACTTTC. The chain couples TRBV7-2 to TRBJ2-6; D remains ambiguous. With 5 bases removed from V and 0 bases from J, the gap between germline ends came to 20 bases. Per germline, CDR1 SGHTA and CDR2 FQGNSA. CDR3 length: 19 amino acids.

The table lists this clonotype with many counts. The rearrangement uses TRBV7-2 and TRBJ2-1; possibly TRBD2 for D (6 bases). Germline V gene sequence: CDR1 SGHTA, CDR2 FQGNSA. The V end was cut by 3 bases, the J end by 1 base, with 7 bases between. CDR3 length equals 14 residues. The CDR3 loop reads CASSFRGSYNEQFF. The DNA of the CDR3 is TGTGCCAGCAGCTTTCGGGGGTCCTACAATGAGCAGTTCTTC.

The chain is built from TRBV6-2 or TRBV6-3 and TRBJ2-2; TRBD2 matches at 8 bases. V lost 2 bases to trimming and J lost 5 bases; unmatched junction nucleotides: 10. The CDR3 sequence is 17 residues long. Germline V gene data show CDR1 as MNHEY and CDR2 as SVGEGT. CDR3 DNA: TGTGCCAGCAGTTACAGATCCGGGGGGGCCCGAACCGGGGAGCTGTTTTTT. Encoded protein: CASSYRSGGARTGELFF.

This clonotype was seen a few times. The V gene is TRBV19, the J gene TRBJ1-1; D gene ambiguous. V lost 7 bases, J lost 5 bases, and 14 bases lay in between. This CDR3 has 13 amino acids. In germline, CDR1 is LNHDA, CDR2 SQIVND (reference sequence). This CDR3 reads CASNAGVRTEAFF. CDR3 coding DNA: TGTGCCAGTAACGCAGGAGTTCGAACTGAAGCTTTCTTT.

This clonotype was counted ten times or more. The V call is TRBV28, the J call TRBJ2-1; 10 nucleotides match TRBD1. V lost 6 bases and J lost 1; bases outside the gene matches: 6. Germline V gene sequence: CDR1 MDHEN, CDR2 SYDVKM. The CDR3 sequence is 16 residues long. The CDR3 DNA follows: TGTGCCAGCAGCGAGCTGGGACAGGGGTCCTACAATGAGCAGTTCTTC. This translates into CASSELGQGSYNEQFF.

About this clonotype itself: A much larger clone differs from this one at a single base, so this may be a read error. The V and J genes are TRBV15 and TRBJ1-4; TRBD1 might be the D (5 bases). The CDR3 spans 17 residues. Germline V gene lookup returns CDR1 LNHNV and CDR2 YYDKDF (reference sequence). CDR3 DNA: TGTGCCACCAGCAGAGAGGGGCCTATTCGGGGGAATGAAAAACTGTATTTT. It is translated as CATSREGPIRGNEKLYF.